This is a list of T cell receptor beta chains from one sample in a study of T cells after posttransplantation cyclophosphamide. The repertoire was sequenced with immunoSEQ multiplex PCR; TCRdb's copy has only in-frame clones and lacks some. This sample has about 30,000 clones, each found more than once. Input material: PBMCs. The receptors stem from a woman aged 55-70 years in good health, CMV-negative, and a related stem cell transplant donor. Both conserved end residues are part of each CDR3. The D gene is left open where the match is weak. Where a row states a size, it is once, few, many or the class of an expanded clone; other rows omit it.

NA	11	few	TRBV20-1	TRBJ2-7	CSARGQAEQYF	TGCAGTGCTAGAGGGCAGGCCGAGCAGTACTTC
TRBD2	18	many	TRBV7-2	TRBJ2-7	CASSPPGLAGKRAYEQYF	TGTGCCAGCAGCCCGCCCGGGCTAGCGGGGAAAAGGGCCTACGAGCAGTACTTC
NA	13	NA	TRBV30	TRBJ2-5	CAWSGGHQETQYF	TGTGCCTGGAGTGGGGGGCACCAAGAGACCCAGTACTTC
TRBD1	14	many	TRBV11-2	TRBJ1-2	CASSLGQGVYGYTF	TGTGCCAGCAGCCTCGGACAGGGCGTTTATGGCTACACCTTC
NA	14	many	TRBV9	TRBJ2-3	CASSAQVLTDTQYF	TGTGCCAGCAGCGCGCAGGTCCTCACAGATACGCAGTATTTT
TRBD1	14	NA	TRBV7-9	TRBJ2-5	CASSPGTGGETQYF	TGTGCCAGCAGCCCGGGGACAGGGGGAGAGACCCAGTACTTC
TRBD2	15	many	TRBV7-3	TRBJ2-1	CASSPSGSTHNEQFF	TGTGCCAGCAGCCCAAGCGGGAGCACCCACAATGAGCAGTTCTTC
NA	17	many	TRBV28	TRBJ1-1	CASRLLRDPLGGTEAFF	TGTGCCAGCAGATTGCTCCGGGACCCCCTGGGGGGGACTGAAGCTTTCTTT
TRBD1	17	many	TRBV7-3	TRBJ1-5	CASSLTETGGTGQPQHF	TGTGCCAGCAGCTTAACCGAAACAGGGGGCACGGGTCAGCCCCAGCATTTT
TRBD1	12	few	TRBV29-1	TRBJ1-1	CSAGQGSTEAFF	TGCAGCGCCGGACAGGGTAGCACTGAAGCTTTCTTT
TRBD1	14	many	TRBV18	TRBJ2-1	CASSPLDRYNEQFF	TGTGCCAGCTCACCACTGGACAGGTACAATGAGCAGTTCTTC
TRBD1	12	NA	TRBV30	TRBJ1-2	CAWRGTAYGYTF	TGTGCCTGGAGGGGGACAGCCTATGGCTACACCTTC
TRBD2	16	many	TRBV5-4	TRBJ2-1	CASSVGLATSYNEQFF	TGTGCCAGCAGCGTGGGACTAGCTACTTCCTACAATGAGCAGTTCTTC
TRBD1	16	few	TRBV14	TRBJ2-7	CASSHYTGTDSYEQYF	TGTGCCAGCAGCCATTACACCGGGACAGACTCCTACGAGCAGTACTTC
NA	15	many	TRBV28	TRBJ2-2	CASSFRGPNTGELFF	TGTGCCAGCAGTTTCCGGGGTCCTAACACCGGGGAGCTGTTTTTT
TRBD2	14	many	TRBV7-3	TRBJ2-5	CASSAAGAGETQYF	TGTGCCAGCAGCGCAGCGGGGGCTGGGGAGACCCAGTACTTC
TRBD1	15	many	TRBV19	TRBJ1-2	CASRSQQGALGGYTF	TGTGCCAGTAGAAGCCAACAGGGGGCGCTTGGTGGCTACACCTTC
NA	19	many	TRBV7-9	TRBJ1-1	CASSSGGRWSSRFWGEAFF	TGTGCCAGCAGCTCCGGGGGGCGGTGGAGCAGCCGCTTTTGGGGTGAAGCTTTCTTT
TRBD2	15	NA	TRBV9	TRBJ2-6	CASSGGGTGANVLTF	TGTGCCAGCAGTGGGGGGGGGACTGGGGCCAACGTCCTGACTTTC
NA	15	NA	TRBV9	TRBJ2-2	CASSVGSGNTGELFF	TGTGCCAGCAGCGTCGGTAGCGGGAACACCGGGGAGCTGTTTTTT
TRBD1	16	few	TRBV5-5	TRBJ2-3	CASSGTPGQGSDTQYF	TGTGCCAGCAGCGGGACTCCGGGACAGGGATCAGATACGCAGTATTTT
TRBD2	16	many	TRBV10-3	TRBJ2-3	CAISDPGGGRTDTQYF	TGTGCCATCAGTGACCCTGGCGGGGGGCGCACAGATACGCAGTATTTT
NA	15	many	TRBV7-8	TRBJ1-6	CASSLDLNSNSPLHF	TGTGCCAGCAGCTTAGACTTGAACTCTAATTCACCCCTCCACTTT
NA	14	many	TRBV7-9	TRBJ1-1	CASSLDGQNTEAFF	TGTGCCAGCAGCTTAGATGGCCAGAACACTGAAGCTTTCTTT
TRBD2	17	many	TRBV4-2	TRBJ2-2	CASSQASGQSGGGELFF	TGTGCCAGCAGCCAAGCTAGCGGGCAGAGCGGCGGCGGGGAGCTGTTTTTT
TRBD1	12	NA	TRBV30	TRBJ1-1	CAWNRGIPEAFF	TGTGCCTGGAACAGGGGAATTCCTGAAGCTTTCTTT
NA	17	many	TRBV5-4	TRBJ1-3	CASSLGGQGGYVNTIYF	TGTGCCAGCAGCTTGGGAGGGCAGGGTGGGTATGTGAACACCATATATTTT
TRBD1	12	many	TRBV6-2/TRBV6-3	TRBJ1-5	CASGQVLRPQHF	TGTGCCAGCGGACAGGTCCTTCGGCCCCAGCATTTT
TRBD1	13	many	TRBV12-3/TRBV12-4	TRBJ2-7	CASSLSTGVEQYF	TGTGCCAGCAGTCTTTCTACAGGGGTTGAGCAGTACTTC
TRBD2	14	many	TRBV2	TRBJ2-7	CASKSGTMSYEQYF	TGTGCCAGCAAATCCGGGACTATGTCCTACGAGCAGTACTTC
NA	15	many	TRBV28	TRBJ1-1	CASNPLRAQNTEAFF	TGTGCCAGCAACCCGTTGAGGGCTCAGAACACTGAAGCTTTCTTT
TRBD2	14	many	TRBV10-3	TRBJ2-5	CATGTSGRQETQYF	TGTGCCACTGGGACTAGCGGGAGGCAAGAGACCCAGTACTTC
NA	13	many	TRBV9	TRBJ1-1	CASSPQVNTEAFF	TGTGCCAGCAGCCCGCAGGTGAACACTGAAGCTTTCTTT
TRBD1	12	many	TRBV4-3	TRBJ2-7	CASSLYRGEQYF	TGCGCCAGCAGCTTATACAGGGGCGAGCAGTACTTC
NA	13	NA	TRBV9	TRBJ2-4	CASSPPPGDIQYF	TGTGCCAGCAGCCCCCCCCCAGGAGACATTCAGTACTTC
TRBD1	14	many	TRBV18	TRBJ2-5	CASSGDRRKETQYF	TGTGCCAGCTCAGGGGACAGGAGGAAAGAGACCCAGTACTTC
TRBD2	17	many	TRBV27	TRBJ2-7	CASRLLGTSGTAPEQYF	TGTGCCAGCAGGCTCCTCGGGACTAGCGGGACTGCTCCCGAGCAGTACTTC
NA	14	many	TRBV19	TRBJ2-7	CASSMFSQTYEQYF	TGTGCCAGTAGTATGTTTTCACAGACCTACGAGCAGTACTTC
NA	14	many	TRBV6-2/TRBV6-3	TRBJ1-4	CASSMTATNEKLFF	TGTGCCAGCAGCATGACAGCAACTAATGAAAAACTGTTTTTT
TRBD1	13	many	TRBV19	TRBJ1-4	CAGSDRGGEKLFF	TGTGCCGGCTCAGACAGGGGCGGAGAAAAACTGTTTTTT
NA	14	many	TRBV11-2	TRBJ1-1	CASSSLPGGTEAFF	TGTGCCAGCAGCTCACTACCCGGCGGCACTGAAGCTTTCTTT
TRBD2	14	few	TRBV30	TRBJ2-1	CAWNAGVAYNEQFF	TGTGCCTGGAATGCGGGAGTCGCCTACAATGAGCAGTTCTTC
TRBD2	19	medium-sized	TRBV10-2	TRBJ2-7	CASSGSRRGLAGLIYEQYF	TGCGCCAGCAGTGGGAGTCGCCGCGGACTAGCGGGCCTCATCTACGAGCAGTACTTC